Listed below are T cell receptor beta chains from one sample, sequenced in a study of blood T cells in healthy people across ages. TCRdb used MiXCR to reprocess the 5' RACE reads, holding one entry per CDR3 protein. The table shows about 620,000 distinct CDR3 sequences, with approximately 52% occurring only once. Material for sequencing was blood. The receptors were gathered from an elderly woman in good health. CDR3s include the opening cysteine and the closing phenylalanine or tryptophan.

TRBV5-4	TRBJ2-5	CASSWFGGSLETQYF
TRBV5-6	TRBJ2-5	CAFSRAGSKETQYF
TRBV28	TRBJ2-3	CASSPSLRQGGLTDTQYF
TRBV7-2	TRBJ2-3	CASSQGASGSGTDTQYF
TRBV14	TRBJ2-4	CASRTDSKAKNIQYF
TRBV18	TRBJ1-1	CASSLEQGARGEAFF
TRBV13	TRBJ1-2	CASSLGPGAEGYTF
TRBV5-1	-	CASSWGDSTKNIQYF
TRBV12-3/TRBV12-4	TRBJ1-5	CASSPGLGNQPQHF
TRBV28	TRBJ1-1	CASSRVFGAFF
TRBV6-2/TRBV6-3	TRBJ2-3	CASSYPSAGVFTDTQYF
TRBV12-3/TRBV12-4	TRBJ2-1	CASSLFRKGKFF
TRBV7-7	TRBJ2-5	CASSLSGGPWETQYF
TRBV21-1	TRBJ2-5	CASSKGTGGVETQYF
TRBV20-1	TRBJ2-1	CSASRLRGAYIEQFF
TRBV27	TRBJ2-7	CASTPGNRRYYEQYF
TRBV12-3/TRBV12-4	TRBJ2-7	CASSLYDRAYEQYF